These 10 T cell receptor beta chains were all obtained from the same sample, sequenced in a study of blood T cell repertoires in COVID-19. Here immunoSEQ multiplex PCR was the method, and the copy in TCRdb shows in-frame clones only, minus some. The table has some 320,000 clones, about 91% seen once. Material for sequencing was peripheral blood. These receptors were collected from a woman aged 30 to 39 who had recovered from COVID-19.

The CDR3 sequence: CSASSGFYYEQYF. Here the CDR3 DNA reads TGCAGTGCTAGTAGCGGGTTCTACTACGAGCAGTACTTC. This chain links TRBV20-1 with TRBJ2-7; 7 bases are a match to TRBD2. The CDR3 loop spans 13 amino acids. From germline, CDR1 is DFQATT and CDR2 SNEGSKA (reference sequence). V was pared by 3 bases and J by 3 bases, with 5 bases of the junction left unmatched.

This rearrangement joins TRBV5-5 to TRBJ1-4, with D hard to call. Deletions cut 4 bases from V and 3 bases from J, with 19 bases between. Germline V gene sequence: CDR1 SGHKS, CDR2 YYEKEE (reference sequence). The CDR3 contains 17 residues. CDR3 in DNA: TGTGCCAGCAGCCAAGAACGTGGCGGCTCCGCTAATGAAAAACTGTTTTTT. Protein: CASSQERGGSANEKLFF. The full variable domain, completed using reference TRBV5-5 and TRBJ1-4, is DAGVTQSPTHLIKTRGQQVTLRCSPISGHKSVSWYQQVLGQGPQFIFQYYEKEERGRGNFPDRFSARQFPNYSSELNVNALLLGDSALYLCASSQERGGSANEKLFFGSGTQLSVL.

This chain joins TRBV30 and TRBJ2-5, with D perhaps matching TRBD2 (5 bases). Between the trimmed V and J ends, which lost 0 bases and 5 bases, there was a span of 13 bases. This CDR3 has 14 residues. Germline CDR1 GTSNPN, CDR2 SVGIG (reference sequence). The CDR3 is CAWSVSSPRETQYF. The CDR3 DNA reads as TGTGCCTGGAGTGTTTCTAGCCCCCGGGAGACCCAGTACTTC.

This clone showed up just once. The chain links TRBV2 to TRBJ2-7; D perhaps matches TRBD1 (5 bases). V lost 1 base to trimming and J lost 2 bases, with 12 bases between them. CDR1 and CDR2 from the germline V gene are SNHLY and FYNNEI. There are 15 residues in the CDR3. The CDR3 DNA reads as TGTGCCAGCAGTGAAGGGGGCAGGGTCCCCTACGAGCAGTACTTC. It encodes CASSEGGRVPYEQYF.

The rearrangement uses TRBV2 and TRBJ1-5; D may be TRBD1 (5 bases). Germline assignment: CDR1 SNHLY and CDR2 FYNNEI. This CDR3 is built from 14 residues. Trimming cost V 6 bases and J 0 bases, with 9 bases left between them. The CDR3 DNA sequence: TGTGCCAGCAGGGGGGGGAATAGCAATCAGCCCCAGCATTTT. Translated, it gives CASRGGNSNQPQHF.

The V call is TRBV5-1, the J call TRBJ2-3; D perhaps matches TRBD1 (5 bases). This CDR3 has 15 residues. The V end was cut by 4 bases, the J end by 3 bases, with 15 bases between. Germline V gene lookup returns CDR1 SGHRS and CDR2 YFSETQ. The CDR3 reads CASSLGRIKTDTQYF. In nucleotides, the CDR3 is TGCGCCAGCAGCCTGGGGCGGATTAAAACAGATACGCAGTATTTT. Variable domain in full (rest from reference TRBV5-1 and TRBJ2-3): KAGVTQTPRYLIKTRGQQVTLSCSPISGHRSVSWYQQTPGQGLQFLFEYFSETQRNKGNFPGRFSGRQFSNSRSEMNVSTLELGDSALYLCASSLGRIKTDTQYFGPGTRLTVL.

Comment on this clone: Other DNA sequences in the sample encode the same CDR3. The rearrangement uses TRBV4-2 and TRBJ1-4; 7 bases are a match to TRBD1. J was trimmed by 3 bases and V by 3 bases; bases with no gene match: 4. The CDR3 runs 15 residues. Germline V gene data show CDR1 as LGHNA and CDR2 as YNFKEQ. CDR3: CASSQDGQANEKLFF. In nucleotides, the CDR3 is TGTGCCAGCAGCCAGGACGGACAGGCTAATGAAAAACTGTTTTTT.

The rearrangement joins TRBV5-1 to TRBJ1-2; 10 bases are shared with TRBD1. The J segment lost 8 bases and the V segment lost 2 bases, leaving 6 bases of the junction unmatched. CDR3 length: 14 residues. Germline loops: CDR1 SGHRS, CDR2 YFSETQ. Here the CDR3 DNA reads TGCGCCAGCAGCTTCGACAGGGGGCTGTACGGCTACACCTTC. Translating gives CASSFDRGLYGYTF.

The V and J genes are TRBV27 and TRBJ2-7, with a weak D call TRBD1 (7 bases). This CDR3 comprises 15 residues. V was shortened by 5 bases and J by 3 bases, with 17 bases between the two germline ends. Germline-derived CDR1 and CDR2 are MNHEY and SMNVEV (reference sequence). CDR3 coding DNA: TGTGCCAGCAGTCCCCACAGGGGAGGACGCTACGAGCAGTACTTC. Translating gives CASSPHRGGRYEQYF.

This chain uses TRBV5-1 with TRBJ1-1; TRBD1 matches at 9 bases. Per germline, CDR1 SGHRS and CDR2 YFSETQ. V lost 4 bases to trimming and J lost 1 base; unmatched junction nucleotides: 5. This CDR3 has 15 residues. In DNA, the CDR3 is TGCGCCAGCAGCATTCTGGGACAGGGGAACACTGAAGCTTTCTTT. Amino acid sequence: CASSILGQGNTEAFF.